This T cell receptor beta chain appears in the sequencing data of a study of CD8 T cells in Susac syndrome. Germline-derived CDR1 and CDR2 are SGHVS and FQNEAQ. V gave up 7 bases and J gave up 2 bases, with 7 bases separating them. The CDR3 extends over 12 amino acids. The RNA input was about 0.5 to 1 ug, and it was reverse transcribed with random hexamers. TCRdb re-called the immunoSEQ multiplex PCR reads through MiXCR, storing one row per CDR3 protein. The sample shows approximately 120,000 distinct CDR3 sequences, nearly 95% of them seen only once. CD8+ and CD4+ blood T cells underwent TCR beta sequencing. The healthy controls were matched to patients by age and sex. Only one count was recorded for this clonotype.

The chain carries TRBV7-8 and TRBJ2-3; D is undetermined. The sequenced material came from CD4+ T cells from PBMCs. The sequence derives from a human donor in good health. The CDR3 coding sequence is TGTGCCAGCACTGAACTCACAGATACGCAGTATTTT. This sequence encodes CASTELTDTQYF.